This T cell receptor beta chain was captured by sequencing in a study of response to subunit inactivated influenza vaccine. The CDR3 is made up of 14 amino acids. Germline-derived CDR1 and CDR2 are SGHVS and FQNEAQ. V dropped 4 bases and J dropped 6; count of bases not matched to a gene: 5. This clonotype was found a few times. One entry per CDR3 protein, called by TCRdb with MiXCR from the RT-PCR reads. This sample has about 580,000 distinct CDR3 sequences, with roughly 15% found just once. The chain links TRBV7-8 to TRBJ2-7; TRBD2 matches 11 bases. This material consisted of PBMCs from blood, taken approximately 12 days after vaccination. The source is a man aged 50-60 years who received an inactivated influenza vaccine. CDR3 residues: CASSWVAGGGEQYF. The DNA for the CDR3 is TGTGCCAGCAGCTGGGTAGCGGGGGGGGGCGAGCAGTACTTC.